This TCR beta chain emerged from a study of blood T cell repertoires in COVID-19. About the study: The cDNA or gDNA used as material had been derived from T cells, B-cell-depleted T cells, or PBMCs.

The CDR3 sequence is 14 residues long. V was cut by 0 bases and J by 5 bases, with 11 bases left in between. CDR1 and CDR2 from the germline V gene are SGDLS and YYNGEE. Some clones are missing from TCRdb's copy, which holds only in-frame ones; the method was immunoSEQ multiplex PCR. The table lists 100,000 or so clones, roughly 89% of them singletons, with 5.7% in the top ten. V and J are TRBV9 and TRBJ2-5, with a possible D match to TRBD1 (6 bases). The receptor's source is a man in his 70s with acute or convalescent COVID-19. The source material was peripheral blood. CDR3 sequence: CASSVAGVGETQYF. Here the CDR3 DNA reads TGTGCCAGCAGCGTAGCAGGGGTGGGTGAGACCCAGTACTTC. Supplemented by reference TRBV9 and TRBJ2-5, the full variable domain reads DSGVTQTPKHLITATGQRVTLRCSPRSGDLSVYWYQQSLDQGLQFLIQYYNGEERAKGNILERFSAQQFPDLHSELNLSSLELGDSALYFCASSVAGVGETQYFGPGTRLLVL.